This record concerns one T cell receptor (delta chain) sequence. The translation of this DNA and the TCRdb protein of a much larger clone differ at residue 12, probably owing to a read error; the protein shown here is translated from the DNA. The data belong to a study of gamma-delta T cells after stem cell transplantation. CDR1 GEAIGNYY and CDR2 EKD come from the germline V gene. The CDR3 runs 17 residues. V lost 0 bases, J lost 3 bases, and 8 bases stayed unmatched. TCRdb repeated clone calling on the RT-PCR reads with CATT. The data hold 1,000 to 1,200 delta-chain clones, with under 3.5% observed a single time.

The chain uses TRDV2 and TRDJ1; 11 nucleotides align to TRDD3. Material for sequencing was gamma-delta T cells. This receptor was identified in a human donor. It is not recorded whose cells these are; they may come from a transplant donor. The CDR3 is CACDTVLGDRYADKLIF. The CDR3 DNA is TGTGCCTGTGACACCGTACTGGGGGATAGATACGCCGATAAACTCATCTTT.